Following are 6 T cell receptor beta chains from one sample sequenced in a study of blood T cells in healthy people across ages. A sample-barcoded 5' primer and a J-beta primer mix were used in a second PCR of about 7 to 11 cycles. Each CDR3 protein gets one entry after TCRdb re-called the 5' RACE reads with MiXCR. Of around 1,500,000 distinct CDR3 sequences in the sample, 28% were seen once. The sequencing input was blood. These receptors were collected from a young woman in good health.

The sample holds a few counts of this clonotype. The genes are TRBV15 and TRBJ1-2; 8 bases align to TRBD1. V trimming: 3 bases; J trimming: 8 bases; junction bases outside the gene matches: 5. This CDR3 has 13 residues. Germline lookup yields CDR1 LNHNV and CDR2 YYDKDF (reference sequence). Here the CDR3 DNA reads TGTGCCACCAGCAGGGACAGGGCGGAGGGCTACACCTTC. Encoded protein: CATSRDRAEGYTF.

The chain's CDR3 is CASSLSYRPYEQYF. The CDR3 coding sequence is TGTGCCAGCAGCTTGTCGTACAGGCCCTACGAGCAGTACTTC. The gene calls are TRBV5-5 and TRBJ2-7; D might be TRBD1 (5 bases). The CDR3 contains 14 residues. The germline V gene encodes CDR1 SGHKS and CDR2 YYEKEE (reference sequence). The ends were cut back, 1 base at V and 2 bases at J, with 10 bases in the middle. The full variable domain, completed using reference TRBV5-5 and TRBJ2-7, is DAGVTQSPTHLIKTRGQQVTLRCSPISGHKSVSWYQQVLGQGPQFIFQYYEKEERGRGNFPDRFSARQFPNYSSELNVNALLLGDSALYLCASSLSYRPYEQYFGPGTRLTVT.

This chain links TRBV9 with TRBJ2-2, with no clear D. The germline V and J ends were trimmed by 4 bases and 2 bases, with 15 bases remaining between them. The CDR3 loop spans 16 amino acids. Germline assignment: CDR1 SGDLS and CDR2 YYNGEE. Here the CDR3 DNA reads TGTGCCAGCAGCCGCAGCCCCCCCACCAACACCGGGGAGCTGTTTTTT. Protein product: CASSRSPPTNTGELFF.

This clonotype was seen only a few times. The chain recombines TRBV20-1 with TRBJ1-5; TRBD1 is a possible D gene (5 bases). Trimming stripped 4 bases from V and 3 bases from J, with 19 bases between. From germline, CDR1 is DFQATT and CDR2 SNEGSKA (reference sequence). CDR3 size: 16 residues. The CDR3 protein is CSANERGQGFNQPQHF. Here the CDR3 DNA reads TGCAGTGCTAACGAGAGAGGCCAGGGTTTCAATCAGCCCCAGCATTTT.

This clonotype has a handful of counts. The chain has TRBV3-1 and TRBJ1-6; tentatively, D is TRBD1 (5 bases). Trimming stripped 0 bases from V and 6 bases from J, with 15 bases between. This CDR3 region has 17 residues. Germline loops: CDR1 LGHDT, CDR2 YNNKEL (reference sequence). This CDR3 reads CASSQEGDRGGNSPLHF. The CDR3 region has the DNA TGTGCCAGCAGCCAAGAGGGGGATCGCGGGGGTAATTCACCCCTCCACTTT. The whole variable domain, remainder taken from reference TRBV3-1 and TRBJ1-6, is DTAVSQTPKYLVTQMGNDKSIKCEQNLGHDTMYWYKQDSKKFLKIMFSYNNKELIINETVPNRFSPKSPDKAHLNLHINSLELGDSAVYFCASSQEGDRGGNSPLHFGNGTRLTVT.

This clonotype was counted only a few times. V and J are TRBV15 and TRBJ2-5; D is perhaps TRBD1 (6 bases). The J call may be faulty, since TRBJ2-7 better matches the DNA end. The CDR3 loop spans 15 amino acids. The V gene's germline CDR1 is LNHNV and CDR2 YYDKDF (reference sequence). Written as DNA, the CDR3 is TGTGCCACCAGCAGAGGGGCCGGGACACCGTACGAGCAGTACTTC. This gives the protein CATSRGAGTPYEQYF.